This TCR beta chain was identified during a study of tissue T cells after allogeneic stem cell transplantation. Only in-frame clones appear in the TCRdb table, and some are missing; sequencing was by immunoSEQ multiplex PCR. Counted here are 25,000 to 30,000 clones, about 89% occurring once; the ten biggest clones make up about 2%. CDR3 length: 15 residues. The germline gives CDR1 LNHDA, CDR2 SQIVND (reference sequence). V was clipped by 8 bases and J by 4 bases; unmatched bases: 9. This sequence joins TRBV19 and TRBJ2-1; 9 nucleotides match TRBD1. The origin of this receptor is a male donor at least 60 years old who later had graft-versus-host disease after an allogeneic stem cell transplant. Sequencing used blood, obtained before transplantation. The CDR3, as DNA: TGTGCCAGTCAGACCCGGGGACAGGGATACAATGAGCAGTTCTTC. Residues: CASQTRGQGYNEQFF.